The 26 T cell receptor beta chains reported below all come from one sample, sequenced in a study of Graves' ophthalmopathy and Graves' hyperthyroidism. Amplifying from RNA transcripts, the study obtained TCR beta CDR3 regions. RT-PCR was first run with HTBI primers, then multiplex PCR in a second round. TCRdb redid the calling of the multiplex PCR reads with MiXCR, one entry per CDR3 protein. Of around 1.1 million distinct CDR3 sequences in the sample, roughly two fifths were seen once. The specimen was peripheral blood or thyroid tissue (not recorded which). Every receptor here comes from an adult man with Graves' hyperthyroidism.

A few counts support this clonotype. The chain joins TRBV7-9 to TRBJ1-1, with 7 bases fitting TRBD1. There are 15 residues in the CDR3. The germline V gene has CDR1 SEHNR and CDR2 FQNEAQ (reference sequence). The V segment lost 7 bases and the J segment 7 bases; nucleotides outside the gene matches: 15. Written as DNA, the CDR3 is TGTGCCAGCAACCCCCAGGGGGGAAGAGGCCTTGAAGCTTTCTTT. Amino acid sequence: CASNPQGGRGLEAFF.

This rearrangement joins TRBV29-1 to TRBJ1-2; D is possibly TRBD1 (6 bases). CDR1 and CDR2 (germline): SQVTM, ANQGSEA. V lost 8 bases and J 2 bases, leaving 15 bases between the germline ends. There are 13 residues in the CDR3. CDR3 sequence (DNA): TGCAGCTTAGCGAGGACAGCCAACTATGGCTACACCTTC. Amino acid sequence: CSLARTANYGYTF.

The V call is TRBV20-1, the J call TRBJ2-6; TRBD2 matches 10 bases. V gave up 3 bases and J gave up 4 bases; unmatched junction bases: 6. Germline CDR1 reads DFQATT; CDR2 reads SNEGSKA (reference sequence). CDR3 size: 16 residues. The CDR3 nucleotides read TGCAGTGCTAGGGGGACTAGCGACACCGGGGCCAACGTCCTGACTTTC. Translating gives CSARGTSDTGANVLTF.

This rearrangement joins TRBV20-1 to TRBJ2-2; D remains unclear. The V gene lost 2 bases and the J gene lost 1 base, with 11 bases spanning the gap. The germline gives CDR1 DFQATT, CDR2 SNEGSKA (reference sequence). The CDR3 extends over 15 amino acids. The CDR3 loop reads CSARSVAGNTGELFF. For the CDR3, the DNA is TGCAGTGCTAGATCCGTCGCAGGGAACACCGGGGAGCTGTTTTTT.

This clonotype has at least ten counts. The CDR3: CASRTETRYTF. The CDR3 DNA follows: TGTGCCAGCAGGACAGAAACCCGCTACACCTTC. This chain joins TRBV6-5 and TRBJ1-2, with D possibly TRBD1 on 5 matching bases. From germline, CDR1 is MNHEY and CDR2 SVGAGI. The CDR3 spans 11 residues. The V end lost 6 bases, the J end lost 9 bases, and 11 bases lay between the germline ends.

V gene TRBV12-3 or TRBV12-4 combines with J gene TRBJ2-7; 9 bases align to TRBD2. The CDR3 sequence is 14 residues long. Trimming removed 6 bases from V and 7 bases from J; junction bases left unmatched: 10. The CDR3 nucleotides are TGTGCCAGCAGCCCCCAGCGGGGGGTGGGTGAGCAGTACTTC. This gives the protein CASSPQRGVGEQYF.

In regard to this clonotype: At one boundary the junction diverges from the germline segment, which might be a read error. The chain recombines TRBV28 with TRBJ1-2; D is unresolved. This CDR3 is built from 12 residues. CDR1 and CDR2 from the germline V gene are MDHEN and SYDVKM. This CDR3 reads CVSTDVVYGYTF. In nucleotides, the CDR3 is TGTGTCAGCACCGACGTGGTGTACGGCTACACCTTC.

The sample holds one count of this clonotype. A read error may produce the germline difference seen at one junction end. V is TRBV20-1 and J is TRBJ1-6; D possibly corresponds to TRBD1 (5 bases). Looked up from germline, CDR1 is DFQATT and CDR2 is SNEGSKA (reference sequence). The CDR3 runs 16 residues. In DNA form, the CDR3 reads TGCAGTGCTAGTAGGGGCCCCCCCTCCTATAATTCACCCCTCCGCTTT. Translated: CSASRGPPSYNSPLRF.

In this sample, this clonotype turned up a few times. The CDR3 is CASSLRLAGNYEQYF. Here the CDR3 DNA reads TGTGCCAGCAGCTTAAGGCTAGCGGGTAACTACGAGCAGTACTTC. V and J are TRBV11-2 and TRBJ2-7; 8 bases fit TRBD2. Trimming at V came to 2 bases and at J to 3 bases, leaving 6 bases not matched to a gene. CDR1 and CDR2 from the germline V gene are SGHAT and FQNNGV. This CDR3 has 15 residues.

This clonotype was found many times. V gene TRBV2 combines with J gene TRBJ1-2; D not certain. V was clipped by 10 bases and J by 8 bases, with 17 bases between them. The CDR3 loop spans 12 amino acids. CDR1 and CDR2 (germline): SNHLY, FYNNEI. In DNA, the CDR3 is TGTGCCATTCGATTTTCAGGCGACGGCTACACCTTC. This encodes CAIRFSGDGYTF.

Points on this clonotype: A junction boundary mismatches the germline segment, possibly from a read error. The DNA for the CDR3 is TGTGCCAGCAGTTACAAGGGGGCCGGCAATTCACCCCTCCACTTT. It is translated as CASSYKGAGNSPLHF. The chain has TRBV10-3 and TRBJ1-6, with TRBD1 matching 7 bases. The CDR3 sequence is 15 residues long. Germline-derived CDR1 and CDR2 are ENHRY and SYGVKD.

The chain joins TRBV6-5 to TRBJ1-2, with no clear D. Germline V gene data show CDR1 as MNHEY and CDR2 as SVGAGI. This CDR3 has 13 amino acids. V lost 0 bases, J lost 8 bases, and 10 bases lay in between. The DNA for the CDR3 is TGTGCCAGCAGTTACTCGACCCTGGCCGGCTACACCTTC. This translates into CASSYSTLAGYTF.

As to this clonotype: Possible read error: a much larger clone is one base away. The genes are TRBV5-5 and TRBJ1-2; the D is unclear. V was shortened by 4 bases and J by 8 bases, with 12 bases between the two germline ends. CDR3 length: 12 residues. Looked up from germline, CDR1 is SGHKS and CDR2 is YYEKEE (reference sequence). This chain's CDR3 is CASSHGRGGYTF. CDR3 sequence (DNA): TGTGCCAGCAGCCATGGCAGAGGGGGCTACACCTTC. The variable domain in full, with the rest retrieved from reference TRBV5-5 and TRBJ1-2, is DAGVTQSPTHLIKTRGQQVTLRCSPISGHKSVSWYQQVLGQGPQFIFQYYEKEERGRGNFPDRFSARQFPNYSSELNVNALLLGDSALYLCASSHGRGGYTFGSGTRLTVV.

This clonotype was seen ten or more times. The chain joins TRBV20-1 to TRBJ2-5, with D possibly TRBD2 on 6 matching bases. CDR1 is DFQATT and CDR2 is SNEGSKA in the germline V gene (reference sequence). Trimming shortened V by 4 bases and J by 5 bases, and 14 bases separated the two germline ends. CDR3 length equals 13 residues. Here the CDR3 DNA reads TGCAGTGCTAAGGGATCTGGGGGGGAGACCCAGTACTTC. Translated: CSAKGSGGETQYF.

This clonotype was seen more than once but under ten times. V and J are TRBV7-3 and TRBJ1-2; tentative D call: TRBD1 (6 bases). Germline V gives CDR1 SGHTA, CDR2 FQGTGA. The CDR3 loop spans 14 amino acids. The V end was cut by 6 bases, the J end by 7 bases, with 18 bases between. As DNA, the CDR3 is TGTGCCAGCAGTTTACCTACGGGGGCTGGTGGCTACACCTTC. Protein sequence: CASSLPTGAGGYTF.

Points on this clonotype: Since a much larger clone is just one base distant, this may be a read error. The V and J genes are TRBV7-3 and TRBJ2-5, with TRBD1 identical over 7 bases. This CDR3 comprises 13 residues. Germline-derived CDR1 and CDR2 are SGHTA and FQGTGA. This CDR3 reads CASGRDRQEIQYF. CDR3 DNA: TGTGCCAGCGGCCGGGACAGACAAGAGATCCAGTACTTC.

In its sample, this clonotype was seen a few times. It may be a read error: a sequence one base away is much more abundant. The chain recombines TRBV9 with TRBJ1-3, with D unresolved. This CDR3 has 12 amino acids. Looked up from germline, CDR1 is SGDLS and CDR2 is YYNGEE. CDR3 in amino acids: CASSDSGNTVYF. The CDR3 DNA follows: TGTGCCAGCAGCGACTCTGGAAACACCGTATATTTT.

This clonotype was picked up many times. The genes are TRBV20-1 and TRBJ1-2; no definite D call. The V end was cut by 3 bases, the J end by 3 bases, with 17 bases between. The length of the CDR3 is 15 residues. Germline V gene lookup returns CDR1 DFQATT and CDR2 SNEGSKA (reference sequence). CDR3 sequence reads: CSARYQVGFDYGYTF. Here the CDR3 DNA reads TGCAGTGCTAGGTACCAGGTTGGGTTTGACTATGGCTACACCTTC.

The sample holds a few counts of this clonotype. CDR3 region: CARTTGTGELFF. The CDR3 nucleotides are TGTGCCAGAACGACGGGCACCGGGGAGCTGTTTTTT. The genes are TRBV7-9 and TRBJ2-2; D not certain. This CDR3 spans 12 amino acids. The V gene's germline CDR1 is SEHNR and CDR2 FQNEAQ (reference sequence). Trimming removed 9 bases from V and 4 bases from J, with 9 bases in between. Full variable domain (rest looked up from reference TRBV7-9 and TRBJ2-2): DTGVSQNPRHKITKRGQNVTFRCDPISEHNRLYWYRQTLGQGPEFLTYFQNEAQLEKSRLLSDRFSAERPKGSFSTLEIQRTEQGDSAMYLCARTTGTGELFFGEGSRLTVL.

Details on this clonotype: Compared with germline, one end of the junction differs, possibly owing to a read error. The chain combines TRBV19 with TRBJ2-7; 7 nucleotides align to TRBD2. Germline CDR1 is LNHDA and CDR2 is SQIVND (reference sequence). CDR3 length equals 16 residues. The CDR3 DNA reads TGTGCCAGTAGTATGCTGCTAGCTCTTATGGCGGGGGAGCTGTACTTC. It encodes CASSMLLALMAGELYF.

V usage is TRBV20-1 and J usage is TRBJ1-1, with unresolved D. The CDR3 is 13 residues long. CDR1 DFQATT and CDR2 SNEGSKA come from the germline V gene (reference sequence). Trimming cost V 7 bases and J 1 base, with 13 bases left between them. The CDR3 region is CSGKDFPNTEAFF. The CDR3 nucleotides are TGCAGTGGAAAGGACTTTCCGAACACTGAAGCTTTCTTT.

Judged by abundance, this clonotype is medium-sized (0.01 to 0.1%). CDR3 nucleotides: TGTGCCAGCAGAAACTCAGGCTCTGGGGCCAACGTCCTGACTTTC. It codes for CASRNSGSGANVLTF. J is TRBJ2-6 and V is TRBV25-1, with D unclear. Trimming pared 6 bases from V and 0 bases from J, leaving 9 bases between. The CDR3 has 15 amino acids. Germline V gene data show CDR1 as MGHDK and CDR2 as SYGVNS.

The V and J genes are TRBV29-1 and TRBJ1-2; D uncertain. This CDR3 comprises 8 residues. The germline V and J ends were trimmed by 5 bases and 8 bases, with 3 bases remaining between them. Germline assignment: CDR1 SQVTM and CDR2 ANQGSEA. The CDR3 bases are TGCAGCGTTAGCGGCTACACCTTC. It codes for CSVSGYTF.

CDR3 sequence reads: CASEGLTYEQYF. CDR3 in DNA: TGTGCCTCGGAGGGACTTACCTACGAGCAGTACTTC. The gene calls are TRBV6-2 or TRBV6-3 and TRBJ2-7; TRBD2 might be the D (6 bases). This CDR3 contains 12 residues. The germline CDR1 and CDR2 sequences are MNHEY and SVGEGT. With 11 bases removed from V and 2 bases from J, the gap between germline ends came to 13 bases.

About this clonotype itself: It is likely a read error, because the conserved phenylalanine at the end of the CDR3 is missing. The DNA is omitted, as the CDR3 cannot be located on it reliably, and the CDR3 follows TCRdb's listing. CDR3: CASSLLQGAGY. V usage is TRBV5-1 and J usage is TRBJ1-1; TRBD1, as called in the table, went unchecked against the DNA. Inclusive of both ends, the CDR3 amounts to 11 amino acids. CDR1 and CDR2 from the germline V gene are SGHRS and YFSETQ.

The sample holds one count of this clonotype. This clone may be a read error of a much larger clone one base away. V and J are TRBV9 and TRBJ1-2; D uncertain. This CDR3 has 11 amino acids. The germline V gene encodes CDR1 SGDLS and CDR2 YYNGEE. CDR3 coding DNA: TGTACCAGCCGGGATGACTATGGCTACACCTTC. As protein: CTSRDDYGYTF. The full variable domain, with the rest looked up from reference TRBV9 and TRBJ1-2, is DSGVTQTPKHLITATGQRVTLRCSPRSGDLSVYWYQQSLDQGLQFLIQYYNGEERAKGNILERFSAQQFPDLHSELNLSSLELGDSALYFCTSRDDYGYTFGSGTRLTVV.